These 29 T cell receptor beta chains originate from one sample sequenced in a study of blood T cell repertoires in COVID-19. The protocol was immunoSEQ multiplex PCR, while the TCRdb copy is restricted to in-frame clones and leaves out a portion. Of under 150,000 clones in the sample, 70% to 90% were seen once. The sequencing input was peripheral blood. Receptors were obtained from a woman in her seventies who had recovered from COVID-19.

The table lists this clone with a count of one. This chain links TRBV28 with TRBJ2-1, with 11 positions matching TRBD2. This CDR3 is built from 14 residues. Germline values: CDR1 MDHEN, CDR2 SYDVKM. V lost 4 bases to trimming and J lost 4 bases; unmatched junction nucleotides: 0. The CDR3 protein is CASSWTSGYNEQFF. The CDR3 coding sequence is TGTGCCAGCAGTTGGACTAGCGGGTACAATGAGCAGTTCTTC.

The chain has TRBV30 and TRBJ2-1; D is perhaps TRBD2 (6 bases). Germline V gene data show CDR1 as GTSNPN and CDR2 as SVGIG (reference sequence). This CDR3 is 13 amino acids long. V gave up 8 bases and J gave up 1 base, with 12 bases separating them. The CDR3 here is CASRRGSYNEQFF. The CDR3 DNA follows: TGTGCCAGCCGGAGGGGTTCCTACAATGAGCAGTTCTTC.

The chain carries TRBV3-1 (or the pseudogene TRBV3-2) and TRBJ2-2; D is ambiguous. Trimming shortened V by 2 bases and J by 9 bases, and 4 bases separated the two germline ends. Germline CDR1 is LGHDT and CDR2 is YNNKEL (reference sequence). CDR3 length equals 11 residues. The CDR3 region has the DNA TGTGCCAGCAGCCAAAGCCGGGAGCTGTTTTTT. Amino acids: CASSQSRELFF.

The chain recombines TRBV27 with TRBJ2-3; 7 bases agree with TRBD1. V trimming: 5 bases; J trimming: 3 bases; junction bases outside the gene matches: 11. CDR3 size: 16 residues. Per the germline V gene, CDR1 is MNHEY and CDR2 is SMNVEV (reference sequence). In DNA form, the CDR3 reads TGTGCCAGCAGTGCTGGGACAGCCCTAAAAACAGATACGCAGTATTTT. This gives the protein CASSAGTALKTDTQYF.

The V and J genes are TRBV4-3 and TRBJ2-7, with 8 nucleotides matching TRBD1. V shed 6 bases and J 5 bases; nucleotides not matched to a gene: 12. Germline CDR1 and CDR2: LGHNA and YSLEER. This CDR3 has 15 residues. The CDR3 sequence: CASSHWTGPRDEQYF. The CDR3 DNA reads TGCGCCAGCAGTCACTGGACAGGGCCCAGAGACGAGCAGTACTTC.

The chain combines TRBV7-2 with TRBJ1-6; D gene unclear. From germline, CDR1 is SGHTA and CDR2 FQGNSA. CDR3 size: 14 residues. V was pared by 5 bases and J by 7 bases, with 12 bases between. CDR3 residues: CASSPRVRNSPLHF. The CDR3 bases are TGTGCCAGCAGCCCGAGGGTACGGAATTCACCCCTCCACTTT.

The chain recombines TRBV30 with TRBJ2-1, with 8 bases matching TRBD2. This CDR3 is built from 15 residues. Per the germline V gene, CDR1 is GTSNPN and CDR2 is SVGIG (reference sequence). With 6 bases clipped from V and 4 bases from J, the junction kept 11 bases outside the gene matches. Here the CDR3 reads CACTRRGARYNEQFF. The DNA of the CDR3 is TGTGCCTGTACCCGGCGGGGGGCGCGGTACAATGAGCAGTTCTTC.

In DNA form, the CDR3 reads TGCGCCAGCAGCTTGGCCCAGGGAGGGCAGTTCTTC. Its translation is CASSLAQGGQFF. The chain links TRBV5-1 to TRBJ2-1; weak D call: TRBD2 (6 bases). The germline gives CDR1 SGHRS, CDR2 YFSETQ. The V and J ends lost 0 bases and 12 bases respectively, with 10 bases between them. The CDR3 has 12 amino acids.

The CDR3 DNA reads TGCGCCAGCAGCCAGGAACTAGCCGATACGCAGTATTTT. It specifies CASSQELADTQYF. The chain links TRBV4-3 to TRBJ2-3; a weak D match, TRBD2 (6 bases). CDR1 LGHNA and CDR2 YSLEER come from the germline V gene. The V end was cut by 3 bases, the J end by 6 bases, with 10 bases between. This CDR3 is 13 amino acids long.

V usage is TRBV10-3 and J usage is TRBJ1-2; maybe TRBD1 (6 bases). Trimming shortened V by 11 bases and J by 6 bases, and 13 bases separated the two germline ends. The CDR3 length is 11 residues. Germline CDR1 reads ENHRY; CDR2 reads SYGVKD. The CDR3 protein is CAAGEGDGYTF. The CDR3, as DNA: TGTGCCGCGGGGGAGGGGGATGGCTACACCTTC.

The rearrangement links TRBV4-3 to TRBJ2-7, with D uncertain. This CDR3 is 14 amino acids long. Germline loops: CDR1 LGHNA, CDR2 YSLEER. V dropped 0 bases and J dropped 0 bases, with 6 bases sitting between them. The CDR3 region has the DNA TGCGCCAGCAGCCAAGATGCCAGCTCCTACGAGCAGTACTTC. The encoded protein is CASSQDASSYEQYF.

The CDR3 DNA reads TGTGCCAGCAGCTCCAGCCTGGTCGGGGGGTACGAGCAGTACTTC. Residues: CASSSSLVGGYEQYF. J is TRBJ2-7 and V is TRBV13; TRBD2 matches 7 bases. Trimming removed 4 bases from V and 4 bases from J; junction bases left unmatched: 10. CDR1 is PRHDT and CDR2 is FYEKMQ in the germline V gene (reference sequence). The CDR3 is made up of 15 amino acids.

The chain is built from TRBV7-2 and TRBJ1-2; D gene uncertain. The CDR3 runs to 16 residues. Trimming stripped 1 base from V and 0 bases from J, with 12 bases between. The germline V gene encodes CDR1 SGHTA and CDR2 FQGNSA. CDR3 in amino acids: CASSLVGSGANYGYTF. CDR3 in DNA: TGTGCCAGCAGCTTAGTCGGAAGTGGAGCTAACTATGGCTACACCTTC.

J is TRBJ1-2 and V is TRBV5-1; no clear D. Trimming removed 2 bases from V and 8 bases from J, with 10 bases in between. The CDR3 covers 12 residues. Germline V lookup: CDR1 SGHRS, CDR2 YFSETQ. CDR3 protein: CASSFGGKGYTF. CDR3 in DNA: TGCGCCAGCAGCTTCGGCGGGAAAGGCTACACCTTC.

The chain links TRBV12-5 to TRBJ2-3; maybe TRBD1 (5 bases). The CDR3 spans 15 residues. With 6 bases removed from V and 0 bases from J, the gap between germline ends came to 13 bases. Germline assignment: CDR1 LGHNT and CDR2 FRNRAP. The CDR3 DNA reads as TGTGCTAGTGGGGGTGGTGGGGCTAGCACAGATACGCAGTATTTT. It encodes CASGGGGASTDTQYF.

The J gene is TRBJ2-2, the V gene TRBV7-3; 7 bases agree with TRBD1. The germline V gene encodes CDR1 SGHTA and CDR2 FQGTGA. The length of the CDR3 is 14 residues. J lost 6 bases, V lost 5 bases, and 6 bases had no gene match. CDR3 sequence reads: CASSPHTGAGELFF. The CDR3 DNA reads TGTGCCAGCAGCCCTCATACAGGGGCCGGGGAGCTGTTTTTT.

This clone was detected only a few times. The chain joins TRBV28 to TRBJ2-7, with D perhaps matching TRBD1 (6 bases). The V gene lost 10 bases and the J gene lost 3 bases, with 16 bases spanning the gap. The germline V gene has CDR1 MDHEN and CDR2 SYDVKM. The CDR3 has 13 residues. CDR3 in DNA: TGTGCCATCTCCGCAGGGGCTCACTACGAGCAGTACTTC. Residues: CAISAGAHYEQYF. Drawing the rest from reference TRBV28 and TRBJ2-7, the complete variable domain is DVKVTQSSRYLVKRTGEKVFLECVQDMDHENMFWYRQDPGLGLRLIYFSYDVKMKEKGDIPEGYSVSREKKERFSLILESASTNQTSMYLCAISAGAHYEQYFGPGTRLTVT.

The rearrangement links TRBV7-8 to TRBJ1-2, with D uncertain. Trimming took off 1 base at V and 0 bases at J, with 6 bases between the two ends. Per germline, CDR1 SGHVS and CDR2 FQNEAQ. The CDR3 sequence is 14 residues long. The chain's CDR3 is CASSLGYSNYGYTF. The DNA of the CDR3 is TGTGCCAGCAGCTTAGGTTATTCTAACTATGGCTACACCTTC. Using reference TRBV7-8 and TRBJ1-2 for the parts outside the CDR3, the full variable domain is GAGVSQSPRYKVAKRGQDVALRCDPISGHVSLFWYQQALGQGPEFLTYFQNEAQLDKSGLPSDRFFAERPEGSVSTLKIQRTQQEDSAVYLCASSLGYSNYGYTFGSGTRLTVV.

The chain couples TRBV2 to TRBJ1-4, with a possible D match to TRBD1 (6 bases). The germline V gene has CDR1 SNHLY and CDR2 FYNNEI. The CDR3 is 14 residues long. Between the trimmed V and J ends, which lost 3 bases and 6 bases, there was a span of 11 bases. The CDR3 DNA reads TGTGCCAGCAGTGATCGCAGGGGTTATGAAAAACTGTTTTTT. Translation: CASSDRRGYEKLFF. The full variable domain, completed using reference TRBV2 and TRBJ1-4, is EPEVTQTPSHQVTQMGQEVILRCVPISNHLYFYWYRQILGQKVEFLVSFYNNEISEKSEIFDDQFSVERPDGSNFTLKIRSTKLEDSAMYFCASSDRRGYEKLFFGSGTQLSVL.

This clone has more than one count but fewer than ten. V and J are TRBV7-6 and TRBJ1-6; 8 bases fit TRBD1. With V trimmed by 5 bases and J by 7 bases, 7 bases remained unmatched. The CDR3 covers 15 residues. Germline V gives CDR1 SGHVS, CDR2 FNYEAQ. CDR3 amino acids: CASSMGQEGNSPLHF. CDR3 bases: TGTGCCAGCAGCATGGGACAGGAGGGGAATTCACCCCTCCACTTT.

The V call is TRBV28, the J call TRBJ1-3, with unresolved D. Deletions cut 6 bases from V and 1 base from J, with 16 bases between. The CDR3 extends over 16 amino acids. Germline assignment: CDR1 MDHEN and CDR2 SYDVKM. The DNA of the CDR3 is TGTGCCAGCAGAGTCGGAGGCGCGAGGTCTGGAAACACCATATATTTT. Protein: CASRVGGARSGNTIYF.

This clone has only one observation. The chain couples TRBV2 to TRBJ1-1; TRBD1 matches 7 bases. CDR1 and CDR2 (germline): SNHLY, FYNNEI. The ends lost 6 bases at V and 1 base at J; junction bases unmatched: 5. The CDR3 loop spans 14 amino acids. CDR3 protein: CASRGQTWNTEAFF. The CDR3 DNA reads TGTGCCAGCAGGGGACAGACCTGGAACACTGAAGCTTTCTTT.

This chain connects TRBV27 to TRBJ2-7, with D possibly being TRBD1 (6 bases). The ends were cut back, 3 bases at V and 6 bases at J, with 18 bases in the middle. This CDR3 is built from 15 residues. CDR1 and CDR2 from the germline V gene are MNHEY and SMNVEV (reference sequence). CDR3 residues: CASSFSGTYPAEQYF. In nucleotides, the CDR3 is TGTGCCAGCAGTTTCTCCGGGACATATCCCGCCGAGCAGTACTTC.

The table lists this clone with a count of one. The rearrangement joins TRBV7-3 to TRBJ2-1; D perhaps matches TRBD1 (6 bases). Germline-derived CDR1 and CDR2 are SGHTA and FQGTGA. Deletions cut 5 bases from V and 9 bases from J, with 8 bases between. This CDR3 has 11 amino acids. The CDR3 DNA is TGTGCCAGCAGCGTAGGGGGTGAGCAGTTCTTC. Encoded protein: CASSVGGEQFF.

This clone was recorded a few times. The chain uses TRBV29-1 and TRBJ2-3; a possible D gene is TRBD2 (7 bases). This CDR3 contains 15 residues. The germline V and J ends were trimmed by 1 base and 3 bases, with 14 bases remaining between them. CDR1 SQVTM and CDR2 ANQGSEA come from the germline V gene. The CDR3 loop reads CSVEGGGGATDTQYF. The CDR3 DNA reads as TGCAGCGTTGAAGGAGGCGGGGGCGCGACAGATACGCAGTATTTT.

The chain combines TRBV30 with TRBJ1-2; D is ambiguous. Looked up from germline, CDR1 is GTSNPN and CDR2 is SVGIG (reference sequence). The CDR3 has 11 amino acids. V lost 2 bases and J 6 bases, leaving 7 bases between the germline ends. The CDR3 DNA reads as TGTGCCTGGAGTCCAGGAAATGGCTACACCTTC. Translating gives CAWSPGNGYTF.

V usage is TRBV27 and J usage is TRBJ1-1; perhaps TRBD1 as D (6 bases). The CDR3 contains 15 residues. The V end was cut by 2 bases, the J end by 1 base, with 11 bases between. Germline V gene sequence: CDR1 MNHEY, CDR2 SMNVEV (reference sequence). The CDR3 DNA reads as TGTGCCAGCAGTTTAAATGGACAGCCGAACACTGAAGCTTTCTTT. Protein: CASSLNGQPNTEAFF.

V gene TRBV21-1 combines with J gene TRBJ2-7; TRBD2, the table's D call, was not compared with the DNA. TRBV21-1 is a pseudogene locus. The CDR3 contains 13 residues. The CDR3 protein is CASSKVRRREQYF. The CDR3 bases are TGTGCCAGCAGCAAAGTGAGAAGGAGGGAGCAGTACTTC.

The J gene is TRBJ1-2, the V gene TRBV18; possibly TRBD1 for D (6 bases). The CDR3 runs 15 residues. Trimming pared 3 bases from V and 8 bases from J, leaving 19 bases between. Germline V CDR1 and CDR2: KGHSH, LQKENI. CDR3 protein: CASSPIQGSFGGYTF. The DNA for the CDR3 is TGTGCCAGCTCACCTATACAGGGAAGCTTCGGAGGCTACACCTTC.